A single sample gave rise to the 18 T cell receptor beta chains below, sequenced in a study of cytomegalovirus exposure and HLA in healthy donors (TCRdb year 2017). Library preparation employed the immunoSEQ multiplex PCR assay. A mixture of 60 forward primers for TCR Vbeta segments and 13 reverse primers for TCR Jbeta segments was used in the multiplex PCR. TCRdb carries this immuneACCESS record with in-frame sequences only. Its versions omit some clonotypes, under half of them owing to an unresolved V gene in the studies checked, with the rest unexplained. The sample table records 200,000 or so clones; about 79% of these occur just once. The ten top clones hold about 0.094% of the sample. The sequencing input was PBMCs. These receptor sequences come from a boy between 2 and 15 years old in good health and CMV-seronegative.

CDR3 nucleotides: TGTGCCAGCAGCTTATCTGGACACCCAAACGATGGCTACACCTTC. Protein sequence: CASSLSGHPNDGYTF. This chain connects TRBV7-6 to TRBJ1-2; possible D gene TRBD1, 5 bases. Trimming stripped 2 bases from V and 6 bases from J, with 16 bases between. Germline lookup yields CDR1 SGHVS and CDR2 FNYEAQ. The CDR3 is made up of 15 amino acids.

This clone showed up just a few times. This chain connects TRBV19 to TRBJ1-1, with 12 nucleotides matching TRBD1. Looked up from germline, CDR1 is LNHDA and CDR2 is SQIVND (reference sequence). This CDR3 is built from 16 residues. V was clipped by 1 base and J by 10 bases; unmatched bases: 10. CDR3 DNA sequence: TGTGCCAGTAGTATAGGCTTCCGGGACAGGGGGCCGGGAGCTTTCTTT. Encoded protein: CASSIGFRDRGPGAFF.

This clone was seen only a few times. The chain combines TRBV11-2 with TRBJ2-5, with TRBD2 matching 12 bases. Per germline, CDR1 SGHAT and CDR2 FQNNGV. CDR3 length: 16 residues. The V gene end was trimmed by 5 bases and the J gene end by 3 bases; junction bases not matched to a gene: 7. In nucleotides, the CDR3 is TGTGCCAGCAGCCCCGGGACTAGCGGGTTCAAAGAGACCCAGTACTTC. This gives the protein CASSPGTSGFKETQYF.

This chain uses TRBV7-2 with TRBJ1-2, with a possible D match to TRBD1 (6 bases). The V gene lost 0 bases and the J gene lost 5 bases, with 7 bases spanning the gap. Germline loops: CDR1 SGHTA, CDR2 FQGNSA. The CDR3 runs 13 residues. CDR3 sequence (DNA): TGTGCCAGCAGCTTAGCGAGGGGGTATGGCTACACCTTC. Its translation: CASSLARGYGYTF.

The CDR3 region has the DNA TGTGCCAGCAGCTCGGGGACTGGGAGATATGGCTACACCTTC. Amino acids: CASSSGTGRYGYTF. The chain is built from TRBV5-6 and TRBJ1-2, with TRBD1 as a possible D gene (5 bases). The CDR3 consists of 14 residues. V was clipped by 3 bases and J by 5 bases, with 14 bases between them. CDR1 and CDR2 (germline): SGHDT, YYEEEE. The entire variable domain, with the rest obtained from reference TRBV5-6 and TRBJ1-2, is as follows: DAGVTQSPTHLIKTRGQQVTLRCSPKSGHDTVSWYQQALGQGPQFIFQYYEEEERQRGNFPDRFSGHQFPNYSSELNVNALLLGDSALYLCASSSGTGRYGYTFGSGTRLTVV.

This chain links TRBV5-6 with TRBJ1-1; 7 bases align to TRBD1. This CDR3 is 16 amino acids long. Trimming took 4 bases from V and 6 from J; bases not matched to a gene: 15. Germline CDR1 and CDR2: SGHDT and YYEEEE. Here the CDR3 reads CASSHRQGSLFAEAFF. CDR3 DNA: TGTGCCAGCAGCCACCGACAGGGTTCTCTTTTTGCTGAAGCTTTCTTT.

The genes are TRBV6-5 and TRBJ2-5, with a possible D match to TRBD2 (6 bases). There are 15 residues in the CDR3. The germline V gene has CDR1 MNHEY and CDR2 SVGAGI. V lost 4 bases to trimming and J lost 5 bases, with 17 bases between them. CDR3 loop: CASSWAGGDVETQYF. The CDR3 coding sequence is TGTGCCAGCAGTTGGGCCGGAGGGGATGTCGAGACCCAGTACTTC.

This chain connects TRBV6-6 to TRBJ1-6; D might be TRBD1 (6 bases). Germline values: CDR1 MNHNY, CDR2 SVGAGI (reference sequence). V was cut by 0 bases and J by 5 bases, with 11 bases left in between. The CDR3 sequence is 16 residues long. CDR3 coding DNA: TGTGCCAGCAGTTACTCGAGCAGGGGACATAATTCACCCCTCCACTTT. This gives the protein CASSYSSRGHNSPLHF.

The chain couples TRBV7-2 to TRBJ1-1, with 10 bases identical to TRBD1. Germline assignment: CDR1 SGHTA and CDR2 FQGNSA. CDR3 length: 15 amino acids. Trimming removed 1 base from V and 8 bases from J; junction bases left unmatched: 7. CDR3 sequence: CASSLEGTGANEAFF. The CDR3 DNA reads as TGTGCCAGCAGCTTAGAGGGGACAGGGGCTAACGAAGCTTTCTTT.

J is TRBJ2-1 and V is TRBV2; 10 positions agree with TRBD2. V lost 6 bases to trimming and J lost 6 bases; unmatched junction nucleotides: 14. CDR3 length: 17 amino acids. Germline V lookup: CDR1 SNHLY, CDR2 FYNNEI. The CDR3 spells CASSDLAGAPKGNEQFF. Written as DNA, the CDR3 is TGTGCCAGCAGCGATCTAGCGGGGGCCCCAAAGGGCAATGAGCAGTTCTTC.

The rearrangement links TRBV6-1 to TRBJ1-5, with D unresolved. Trimming pared 3 bases from V and 5 bases from J, leaving 2 bases between. The CDR3 is 11 residues long. Germline loops: CDR1 MNHNS, CDR2 SASEGT. In DNA, the CDR3 is TGTGCCAGCAGTGACTATCAGCCCCAGCATTTT. Encoded protein: CASSDYQPQHF.

The chain combines TRBV4-3 with TRBJ2-7; 8 positions match TRBD2. The V and J ends lost 0 bases and 7 bases, in that order; junction bases with no gene match: 11. Per germline, CDR1 LGHNA and CDR2 YSLEER. The CDR3 runs to 16 residues. CDR3: CASSQDPGTSIWEQYF. DNA of the CDR3: TGCGCCAGCAGCCAAGATCCAGGGACTAGTATCTGGGAGCAGTACTTC.

This chain uses TRBV6-6 with TRBJ1-2, with 8 nucleotides matching TRBD1. The CDR3 totals 15 residues. Germline V gene data show CDR1 as MNHNY and CDR2 as SVGAGI (reference sequence). The V gene end was trimmed by 6 bases and the J gene end by 5 bases; junction bases not matched to a gene: 11. CDR3 DNA: TGTGCCAGCAGAACAACGGACAGGGACCCTTATGGCTACACCTTC. This encodes CASRTTDRDPYGYTF.

V and J are TRBV25-1 and TRBJ1-1; TRBD1 matches 10 bases. With 4 bases clipped from V and 6 bases from J, the junction kept 8 bases outside the gene matches. The CDR3 runs to 15 residues. Germline CDR1 is MGHDK and CDR2 is SYGVNS. The CDR3 is CASSGSGQGRAEAFF. CDR3 nucleotide sequence: TGTGCCAGCAGTGGCTCGGGACAGGGGAGGGCTGAAGCTTTCTTT. The whole variable domain, filled in from reference TRBV25-1 and TRBJ1-1, reads EADIYQTPRYLVIGTGKKITLECSQTMGHDKMYWYQQDPGMELHLIHYSYGVNSTEKGDLSSESTVSRIRTEHFPLTLESARPSHTSQYLCASSGSGQGRAEAFFGQGTRLTVV.

The chain recombines TRBV19 with TRBJ1-3; 9 nucleotides match TRBD1. This CDR3 contains 15 residues. The J segment lost 4 bases and the V segment lost 5 bases, leaving 6 bases of the junction unmatched. Germline V gene sequence: CDR1 LNHDA, CDR2 SQIVND (reference sequence). The CDR3, as DNA: TGTGCCAGTAGTCAGGACAGGGGAAGGGGAAACACCATATATTTT. Its protein is CASSQDRGRGNTIYF.

The chain uses TRBV7-2 and TRBJ1-5, with unresolved D. In germline, CDR1 is SGHTA, CDR2 FQGNSA. Trimming took off 5 bases at V and 5 bases at J, with 7 bases between the two ends. There are 12 residues in the CDR3. The CDR3 protein is CASSAYDQPQHF. The CDR3 DNA is TGTGCCAGCAGCGCGTACGATCAGCCCCAGCATTTT. Together with reference TRBV7-2 and TRBJ1-5, the CDR3 gives the full variable domain: GAGVSQSPSNKVTEKGKDVELRCDPISGHTALYWYRQSLGQGLEFLIYFQGNSAPDKSGLPSDRFSAERTGGSVSTLTIQRTQQEDSAVYLCASSAYDQPQHFGDGTRLSIL.

The chain uses TRBV6-5 and TRBJ2-5, with D possibly being TRBD1 (5 bases). V lost 0 bases to trimming and J lost 6 bases, with 11 bases between them. The germline V gene encodes CDR1 MNHEY and CDR2 SVGAGI. This CDR3 region has 14 residues. Here the CDR3 DNA reads TGTGCCAGCAGTTACTCGTTACAGGTCAAGACCCAGTACTTC. It specifies CASSYSLQVKTQYF.

The V gene is TRBV7-9, the J gene TRBJ1-3; D may be TRBD1 (5 bases). V lost 8 bases and J 7 bases, leaving 21 bases between the germline ends. CDR3 length: 15 amino acids. Germline CDR1 is SEHNR and CDR2 is FQNEAQ (reference sequence). The CDR3 sequence: CASGREGQLANTIYF. The CDR3, as DNA: TGTGCCAGCGGCAGGGAAGGCCAATTGGCGAACACCATATATTTT.